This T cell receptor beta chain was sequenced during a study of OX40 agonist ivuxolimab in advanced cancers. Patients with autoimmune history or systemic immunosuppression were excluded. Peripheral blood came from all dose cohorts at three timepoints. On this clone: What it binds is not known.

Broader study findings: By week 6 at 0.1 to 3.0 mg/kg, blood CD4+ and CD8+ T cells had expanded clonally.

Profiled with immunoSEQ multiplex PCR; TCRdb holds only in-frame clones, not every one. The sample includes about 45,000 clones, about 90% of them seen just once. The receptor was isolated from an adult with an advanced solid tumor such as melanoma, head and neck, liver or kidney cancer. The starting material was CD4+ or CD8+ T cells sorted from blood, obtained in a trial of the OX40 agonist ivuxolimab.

The CDR3 spells CSVDSYNEQFF. The CDR3 nucleotides read TGCAGCGTTGACTCCTACAATGAGCAGTTCTTC. The gene calls are TRBV20-1 and TRBJ2-1; D unclear. This CDR3 has 11 amino acids. CDR1 and CDR2 from the germline V gene are DFQATT and SNEGSKA (reference sequence).